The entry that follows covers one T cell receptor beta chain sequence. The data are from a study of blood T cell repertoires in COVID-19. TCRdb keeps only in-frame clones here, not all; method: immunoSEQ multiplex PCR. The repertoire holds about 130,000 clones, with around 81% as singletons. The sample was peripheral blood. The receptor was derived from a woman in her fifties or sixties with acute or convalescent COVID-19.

CDR3: CASSSAGLTQYF. The CDR3 nucleotides are TGTGCCAGCAGCAGCGCGGGGCTTACGCAGTATTTT. The chain couples TRBV7-3 to TRBJ2-3, with D possibly matching TRBD2 (6 bases). The V end was cut by 5 bases, the J end by 8 bases, with 11 bases between. The germline CDR1 and CDR2 sequences are SGHTA and FQGTGA. The CDR3 runs to 12 residues.